The 8 T cell receptor beta chains below all came from one sample that was sequenced in a study of T cell responses to AZD1222 COVID-19 vaccine (TCRdb year 2021). Libraries were prepared through the immunoSEQ multiplex PCR assay. Imported from immuneACCESS, the table was reduced by TCRdb to in-frame sequences with V and J called. These copies leave out some clones; in studies compared against another copy, an unresolved V gene accounts for under half, and the cause of the remainder is not known. The sample contains about 130,000 clones, 70% to 90% of them found a single time. 12% of the sample is held by the ten biggest clonotypes. In light of the paper, this sample's time point label describes: baseline before first vaccination. The sequenced sample was peripheral blood, obtained on day 0 of AZD1222 vaccination. The origin of the receptors is an adult in good health.

This clone appeared a few times. The chain joins TRBV18 to TRBJ1-3, with unresolved D. V was shortened by 5 bases and J by 0 bases, with 5 bases between the two germline ends. This CDR3 comprises 13 residues. CDR1 and CDR2 from the germline V gene are KGHSH and LQKENI. DNA for the CDR3: TGTGCCAGCTCAGGGTTCTCTGGAAACACCATATATTTT. Translated, it gives CASSGFSGNTIYF.

V usage is TRBV9 and J usage is TRBJ1-1, with D perhaps matching TRBD1 (5 bases). Germline CDR1 reads SGDLS; CDR2 reads YYNGEE. Trimming left V 0 bases short and J 3 bases short, with 9 bases between. This CDR3 has 14 amino acids. Here the CDR3 DNA reads TGTGCCAGCAGCGTAGTGCGGGGGGACACTGAAGCTTTCTTT. It translates to CASSVVRGDTEAFF.

In its sample, this clone was seen a few times. The chain carries TRBV25-1 and TRBJ2-1; tentative D call: TRBD2 (6 bases). The germline CDR1 and CDR2 sequences are MGHDK and SYGVNS. The V end was cut by 1 base, the J end by 2 bases, with 12 bases between. CDR3 size: 16 residues. This chain's CDR3 is CASSESRDSTYNEQFF. As DNA, the CDR3 is TGTGCCAGCAGTGAATCTCGGGACTCCACCTACAATGAGCAGTTCTTC.

This clone was seen once. The genes are TRBV7-2 and TRBJ2-1; a weak D match, TRBD1 (5 bases). Germline CDR1 reads SGHTA; CDR2 reads FQGNSA. This CDR3 contains 16 residues. Trimming left V 3 bases short and J 10 bases short, with 22 bases between. The CDR3 loop reads CASSFPPQGQSREQFF. CDR3 coding DNA: TGTGCCAGCAGCTTCCCCCCCCAGGGTCAATCGAGGGAGCAGTTCTTC. The full variable domain, its missing parts supplied by reference TRBV7-2 and TRBJ2-1, is GAGVSQSPSNKVTEKGKDVELRCDPISGHTALYWYRQSLGQGLEFLIYFQGNSAPDKSGLPSDRFSAERTGGSVSTLTIQRTQQEDSAVYLCASSFPPQGQSREQFFGPGTRLTVL.

The rearrangement links TRBV24-1 to TRBJ2-1, with 12 bases aligning to TRBD2. The CDR3 has 21 amino acids. Germline V gene lookup returns CDR1 KGHDR and CDR2 SFDVKD. The trim removed 2 bases at V and 6 bases at J, leaving 19 bases unmatched. CDR3 loop: CATSDSSGPGASGRARNEQFF. The CDR3 DNA follows: TGTGCCACCAGTGATTCGTCTGGGCCCGGGGCTAGCGGGAGGGCCCGCAATGAGCAGTTCTTC.

The chain recombines TRBV10-3 with TRBJ1-2; the match to TRBD1 covers 8 bases. The length of the CDR3 is 14 residues. V shed 8 bases and J 4 bases; nucleotides not matched to a gene: 9. Looked up from germline, CDR1 is ENHRY and CDR2 is SYGVKD. CDR3 protein: CAIGGRDRSYGYTF. In DNA, the CDR3 is TGTGCCATCGGCGGTCGGGACAGGTCCTATGGCTACACCTTC.

The genes are TRBV28 and TRBJ2-7; 10 bases map to TRBD1. CDR1 is MDHEN and CDR2 is SYDVKM in the germline V gene. J lost 4 bases, V lost 4 bases, and 4 bases had no gene match. The CDR3 loop spans 14 amino acids. The CDR3 loop reads CASSSRTGGYEQYF. In DNA, the CDR3 is TGTGCCAGCAGTTCCCGGACAGGGGGGTACGAGCAGTACTTC.

This rearrangement joins TRBV6-1 to TRBJ1-1, with D possibly TRBD1 on 6 matching bases. Germline CDR1 is MNHNS and CDR2 is SASEGT. This CDR3 has 15 amino acids. V was clipped by 2 bases and J by 2 bases, with 12 bases between them. CDR3 sequence (DNA): TGTGCCAGCAGTGAACCGGGACATCTTAACACTGAAGCTTTCTTT. Protein product: CASSEPGHLNTEAFF.